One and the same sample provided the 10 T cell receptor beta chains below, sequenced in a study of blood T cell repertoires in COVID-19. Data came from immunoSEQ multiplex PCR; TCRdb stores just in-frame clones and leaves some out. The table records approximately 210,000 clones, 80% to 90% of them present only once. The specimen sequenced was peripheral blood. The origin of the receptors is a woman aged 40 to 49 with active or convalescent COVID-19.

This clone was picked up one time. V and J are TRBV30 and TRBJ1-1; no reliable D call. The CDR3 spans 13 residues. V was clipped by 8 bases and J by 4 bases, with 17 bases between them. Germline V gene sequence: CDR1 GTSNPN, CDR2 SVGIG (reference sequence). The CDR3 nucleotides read TGTGCCAGCCCTCGGGAGGCCGGCACTGAAGCTTTCTTT. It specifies CASPREAGTEAFF. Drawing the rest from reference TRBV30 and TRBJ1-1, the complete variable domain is SQTIHQWPATLVQPVGSPLSLECTVEGTSNPNLYWYRQAAGRGLQLLFYSVGIGQISSEVPQNLSASRPQDRQFILSSKKLLLSDSGFYLCASPREAGTEAFFGQGTRLTVV.

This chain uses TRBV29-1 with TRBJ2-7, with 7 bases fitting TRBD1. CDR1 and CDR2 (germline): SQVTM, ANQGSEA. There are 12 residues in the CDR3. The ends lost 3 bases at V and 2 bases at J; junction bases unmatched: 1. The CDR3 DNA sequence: TGCAGCGTTGAGCAGGGGGCCTACGAGCAGTACTTC. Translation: CSVEQGAYEQYF.

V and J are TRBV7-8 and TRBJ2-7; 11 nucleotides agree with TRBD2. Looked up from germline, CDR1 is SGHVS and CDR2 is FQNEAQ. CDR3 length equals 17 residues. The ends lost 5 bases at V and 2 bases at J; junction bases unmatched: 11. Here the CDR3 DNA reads TGTGCCAGCAGCCAACGACTAGCGGGAACTGCTACCTACGAGCAGTACTTC. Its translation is CASSQRLAGTATYEQYF.

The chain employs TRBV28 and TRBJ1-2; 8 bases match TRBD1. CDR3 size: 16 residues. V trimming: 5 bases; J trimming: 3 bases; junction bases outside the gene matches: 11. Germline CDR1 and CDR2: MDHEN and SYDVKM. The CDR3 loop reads CASSTPGQGWDYGYTF. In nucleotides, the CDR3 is TGTGCCAGCAGTACCCCTGGACAGGGATGGGACTATGGCTACACCTTC.

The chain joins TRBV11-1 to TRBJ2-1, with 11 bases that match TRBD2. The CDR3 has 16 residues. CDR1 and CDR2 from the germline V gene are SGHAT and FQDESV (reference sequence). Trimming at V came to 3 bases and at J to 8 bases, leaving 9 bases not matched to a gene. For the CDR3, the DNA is TGTGCCAGCAGCTTCCCTGAGACTAGCGGGGCCGATGAGCAGTTCTTC. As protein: CASSFPETSGADEQFF.

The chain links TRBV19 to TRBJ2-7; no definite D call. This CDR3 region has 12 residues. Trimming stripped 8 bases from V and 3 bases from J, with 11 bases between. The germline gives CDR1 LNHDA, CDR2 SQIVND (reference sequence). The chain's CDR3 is CASGGDSYEQYF. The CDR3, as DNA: TGTGCCAGTGGTGGAGATAGCTACGAGCAGTACTTC. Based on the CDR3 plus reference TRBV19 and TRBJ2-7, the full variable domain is DGGITQSPKYLFRKEGQNVTLSCEQNLNHDAMYWYRQDPGQGLRLIYYSQIVNDFQKGDIAEGYSVSREKKESFPLTVTSAQKNPTAFYLCASGGDSYEQYFGPGTRLTVT.

CDR3 in amino acids: CASSPSGGRVNYGYTF. In nucleotides, the CDR3 is TGTGCCAGCAGCCCAAGTGGGGGGAGGGTTAACTATGGCTACACCTTC. The chain has TRBV4-2 and TRBJ1-2; D perhaps matches TRBD1 (5 bases). Germline assignment: CDR1 LGHNA and CDR2 YNFKEQ. There are 16 residues in the CDR3. Trimming left V 4 bases short and J 1 base short, with 16 bases between.

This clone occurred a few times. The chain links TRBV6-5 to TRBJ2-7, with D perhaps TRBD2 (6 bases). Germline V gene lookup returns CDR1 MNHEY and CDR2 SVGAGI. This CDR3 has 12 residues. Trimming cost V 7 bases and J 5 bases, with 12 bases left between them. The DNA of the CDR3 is TGTGCCAGCACGGGGGAGGTGCACGAGCAGTACTTC. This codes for CASTGEVHEQYF.

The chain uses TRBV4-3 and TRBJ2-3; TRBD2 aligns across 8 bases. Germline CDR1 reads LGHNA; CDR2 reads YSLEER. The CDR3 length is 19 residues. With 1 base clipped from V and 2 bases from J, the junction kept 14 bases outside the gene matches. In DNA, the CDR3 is TGCGCCAGCAGCCAAGTGGGGGAAAAGCGGGGGAGTCACACAGATACGCAGTATTTT. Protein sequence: CASSQVGEKRGSHTDTQYF.

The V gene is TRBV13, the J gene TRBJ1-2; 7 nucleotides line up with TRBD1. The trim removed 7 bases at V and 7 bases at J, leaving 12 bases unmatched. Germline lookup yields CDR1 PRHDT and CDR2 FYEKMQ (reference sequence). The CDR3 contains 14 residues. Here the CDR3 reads CASTRARTGSGYTF. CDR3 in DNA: TGTGCCAGCACCCGGGCGAGGACAGGATCTGGCTACACCTTC.